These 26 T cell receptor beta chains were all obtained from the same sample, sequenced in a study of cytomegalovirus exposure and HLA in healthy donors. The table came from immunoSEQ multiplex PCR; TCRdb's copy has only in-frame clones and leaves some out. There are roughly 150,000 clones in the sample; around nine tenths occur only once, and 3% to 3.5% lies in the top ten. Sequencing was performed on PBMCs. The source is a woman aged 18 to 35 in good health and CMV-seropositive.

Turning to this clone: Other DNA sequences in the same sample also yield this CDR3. CDR3 in amino acids: CASSLAYEQYF. In DNA, the CDR3 is TGTGCCAGCAGTTTAGCGTACGAGCAGTACTTC. The rearrangement joins TRBV28 to TRBJ2-7, with D unresolved. The germline CDR1 and CDR2 sequences are MDHEN and SYDVKM. This CDR3 comprises 11 residues. V lost 2 bases and J 4 bases, leaving 3 bases between the germline ends.

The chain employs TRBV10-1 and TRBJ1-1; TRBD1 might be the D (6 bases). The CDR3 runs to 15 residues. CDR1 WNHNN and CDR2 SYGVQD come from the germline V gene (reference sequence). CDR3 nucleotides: TGCGAGGGACCCGGGACAAGGGGGAGGAACACTGAAGCTTTCTTT. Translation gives CEGPGTRGRNTEAFF.

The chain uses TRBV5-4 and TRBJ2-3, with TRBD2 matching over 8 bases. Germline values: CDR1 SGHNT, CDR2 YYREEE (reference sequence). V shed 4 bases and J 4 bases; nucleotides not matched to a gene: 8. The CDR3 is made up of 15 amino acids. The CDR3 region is CASSPLETSADTQYF. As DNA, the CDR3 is TGTGCCAGCAGCCCCTTAGAGACTAGCGCAGATACGCAGTATTTT.

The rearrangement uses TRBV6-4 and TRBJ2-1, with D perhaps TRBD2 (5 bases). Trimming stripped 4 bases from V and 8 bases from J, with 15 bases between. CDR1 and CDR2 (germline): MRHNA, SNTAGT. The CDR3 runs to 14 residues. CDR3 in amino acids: CASSGEAFGDEQFF. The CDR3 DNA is TGTGCCAGCAGTGGTGAGGCTTTCGGGGATGAGCAGTTCTTC.

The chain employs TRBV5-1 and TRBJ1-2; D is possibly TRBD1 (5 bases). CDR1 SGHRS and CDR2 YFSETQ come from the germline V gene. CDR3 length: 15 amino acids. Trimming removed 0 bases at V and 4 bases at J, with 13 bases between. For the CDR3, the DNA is TGCGCCAGCAGCTTGGCCGCGGGGGATAGCTATGGCTACACCTTC. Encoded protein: CASSLAAGDSYGYTF. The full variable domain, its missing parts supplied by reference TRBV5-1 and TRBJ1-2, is KAGVTQTPRYLIKTRGQQVTLSCSPISGHRSVSWYQQTPGQGLQFLFEYFSETQRNKGNFPGRFSGRQFSNSRSEMNVSTLELGDSALYLCASSLAAGDSYGYTFGSGTRLTVV.

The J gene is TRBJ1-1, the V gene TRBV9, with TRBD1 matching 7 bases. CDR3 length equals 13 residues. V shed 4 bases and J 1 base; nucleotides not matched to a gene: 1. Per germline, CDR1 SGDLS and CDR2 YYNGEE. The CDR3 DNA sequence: TGTGCCAGCAGCAGACAGGGGAACACTGAAGCTTTCTTT. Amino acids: CASSRQGNTEAFF. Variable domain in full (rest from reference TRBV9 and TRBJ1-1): DSGVTQTPKHLITATGQRVTLRCSPRSGDLSVYWYQQSLDQGLQFLIQYYNGEERAKGNILERFSAQQFPDLHSELNLSSLELGDSALYFCASSRQGNTEAFFGQGTRLTVV.

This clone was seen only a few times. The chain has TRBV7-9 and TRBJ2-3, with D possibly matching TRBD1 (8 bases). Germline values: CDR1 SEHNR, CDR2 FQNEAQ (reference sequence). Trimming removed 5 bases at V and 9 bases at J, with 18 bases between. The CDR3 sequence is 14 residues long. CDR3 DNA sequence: TGTGCCAGCAGCCACAACGGACAGGGAGGGACGCAGTATTTT. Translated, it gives CASSHNGQGGTQYF.

CDR3 sequence (DNA): TGTGCCAGCAGCTCACCGTCGGACGAGCAGTACTTC. Translated, it gives CASSSPSDEQYF. The rearrangement uses TRBV6-5 and TRBJ2-7; D not certain. Germline V gene data show CDR1 as MNHEY and CDR2 as SVGAGI. CDR3 length: 12 residues. With 6 bases removed from V and 5 bases from J, the gap between germline ends came to 11 bases.

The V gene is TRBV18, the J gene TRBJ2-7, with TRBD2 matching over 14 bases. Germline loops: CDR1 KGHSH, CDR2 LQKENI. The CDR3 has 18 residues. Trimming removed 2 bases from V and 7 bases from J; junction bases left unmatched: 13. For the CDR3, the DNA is TGTGCCAGCTCACCATATGGGACTAGCGGGAGTTCGAGTAAAGAGCAGTACTTC. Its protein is CASSPYGTSGSSSKEQYF.

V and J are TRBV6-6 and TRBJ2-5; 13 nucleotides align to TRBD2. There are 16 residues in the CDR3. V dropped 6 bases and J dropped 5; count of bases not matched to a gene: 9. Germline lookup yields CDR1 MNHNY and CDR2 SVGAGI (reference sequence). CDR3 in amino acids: CASRPTSGRASETQYF. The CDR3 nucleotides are TGTGCCAGCAGGCCCACTAGCGGGAGGGCCTCGGAGACCCAGTACTTC.

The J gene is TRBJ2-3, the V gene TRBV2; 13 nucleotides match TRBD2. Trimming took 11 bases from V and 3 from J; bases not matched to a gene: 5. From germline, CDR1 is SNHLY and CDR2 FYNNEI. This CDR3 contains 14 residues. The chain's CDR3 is CAARTSGSTDTQYF. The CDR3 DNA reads TGTGCCGCACGGACTAGCGGGAGTACAGATACGCAGTATTTT.

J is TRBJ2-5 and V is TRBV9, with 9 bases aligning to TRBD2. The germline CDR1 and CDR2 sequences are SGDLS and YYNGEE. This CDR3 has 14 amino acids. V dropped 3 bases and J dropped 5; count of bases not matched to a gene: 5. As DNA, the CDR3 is TGTGCCAGCAGCGCGGCTAGCGGGATTGAGACCCAGTACTTC. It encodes CASSAASGIETQYF. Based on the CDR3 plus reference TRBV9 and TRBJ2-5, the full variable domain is DSGVTQTPKHLITATGQRVTLRCSPRSGDLSVYWYQQSLDQGLQFLIQYYNGEERAKGNILERFSAQQFPDLHSELNLSSLELGDSALYFCASSAASGIETQYFGPGTRLLVL.

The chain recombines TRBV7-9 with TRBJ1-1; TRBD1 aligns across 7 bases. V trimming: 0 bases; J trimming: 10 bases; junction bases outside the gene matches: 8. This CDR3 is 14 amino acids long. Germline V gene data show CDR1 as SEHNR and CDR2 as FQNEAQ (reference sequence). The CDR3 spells CASSLAGDRVGAFF. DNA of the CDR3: TGTGCCAGCAGCTTAGCGGGAGACAGGGTGGGAGCTTTCTTT.

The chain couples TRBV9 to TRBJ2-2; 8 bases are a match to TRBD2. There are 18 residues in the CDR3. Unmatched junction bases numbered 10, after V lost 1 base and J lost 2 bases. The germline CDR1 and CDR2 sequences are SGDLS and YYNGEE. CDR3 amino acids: CASSVRQKTSVNTGELFF. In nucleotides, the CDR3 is TGTGCCAGCAGCGTAAGGCAAAAGACTAGCGTAAACACCGGGGAGCTGTTTTTT.

The CDR3 region is CASSQEEGGAGGPYEQYF. The CDR3 coding sequence is TGCGCCAGCAGCCAAGAGGAGGGGGGAGCGGGAGGGCCCTACGAGCAGTACTTC. The chain is built from TRBV4-1 and TRBJ2-7, with 10 nucleotides matching TRBD2. Germline V gene data show CDR1 as MGHRA and CDR2 as YSYEKL. V dropped 0 bases and J dropped 2; count of bases not matched to a gene: 10. CDR3 length: 18 residues.

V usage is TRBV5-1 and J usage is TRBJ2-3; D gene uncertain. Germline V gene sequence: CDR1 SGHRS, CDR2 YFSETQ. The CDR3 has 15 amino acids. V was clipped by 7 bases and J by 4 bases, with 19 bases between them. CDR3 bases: TGCGCCAGCTGCCTCAGGCCTTCAATATCAGATACGCAGTATTTT. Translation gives CASCLRPSISDTQYF. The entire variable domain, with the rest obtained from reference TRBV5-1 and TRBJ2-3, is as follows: KAGVTQTPRYLIKTRGQQVTLSCSPISGHRSVSWYQQTPGQGLQFLFEYFSETQRNKGNFPGRFSGRQFSNSRSEMNVSTLELGDSALYLCASCLRPSISDTQYFGPGTRLTVL.

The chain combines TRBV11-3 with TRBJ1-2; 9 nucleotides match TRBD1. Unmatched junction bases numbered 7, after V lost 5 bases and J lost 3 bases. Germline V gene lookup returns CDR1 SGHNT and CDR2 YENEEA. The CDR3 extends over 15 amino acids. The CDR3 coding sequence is TGTGCCAGCAGCACCCGGACAGGGGTTGACTATGGCTACACCTTC. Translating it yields CASSTRTGVDYGYTF.

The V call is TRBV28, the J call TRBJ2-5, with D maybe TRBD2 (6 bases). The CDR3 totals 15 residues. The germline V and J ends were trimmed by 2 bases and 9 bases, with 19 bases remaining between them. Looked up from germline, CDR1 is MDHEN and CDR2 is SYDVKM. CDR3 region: CASSLPGGAPRAQYF. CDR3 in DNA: TGTGCCAGCAGTTTACCCGGGGGAGCCCCCAGGGCCCAGTACTTC. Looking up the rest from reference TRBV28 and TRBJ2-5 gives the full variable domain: DVKVTQSSRYLVKRTGEKVFLECVQDMDHENMFWYRQDPGLGLRLIYFSYDVKMKEKGDIPEGYSVSREKKERFSLILESASTNQTSMYLCASSLPGGAPRAQYFGPGTRLLVL.

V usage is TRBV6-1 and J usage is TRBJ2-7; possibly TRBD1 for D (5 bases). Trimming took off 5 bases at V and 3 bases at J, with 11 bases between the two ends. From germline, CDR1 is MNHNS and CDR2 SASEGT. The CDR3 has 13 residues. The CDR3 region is CASSIGQNYEQYF. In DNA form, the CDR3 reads TGTGCCAGCAGTATCGGACAAAACTACGAGCAGTACTTC.

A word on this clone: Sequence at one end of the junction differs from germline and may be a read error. In nucleotides, the CDR3 is TGCAGCGTTGTGGCGGGCGGGAGGAGGGATTTT. Translation gives CSVVAGGRRDF. The J gene is TRBJ2-3, the V gene TRBV29-1; TRBD2 matches at 8 bases. The CDR3 is 11 amino acids. The V gene's germline CDR1 is SQVTM and CDR2 ANQGSEA.

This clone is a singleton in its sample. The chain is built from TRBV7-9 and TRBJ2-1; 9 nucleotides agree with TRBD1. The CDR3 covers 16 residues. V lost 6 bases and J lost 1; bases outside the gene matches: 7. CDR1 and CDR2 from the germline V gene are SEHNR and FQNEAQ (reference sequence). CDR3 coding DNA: TGTGCCAGCAGTTCCATGGGGACAGGGTCCTACAATGAGCAGTTCTTC. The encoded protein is CASSSMGTGSYNEQFF.

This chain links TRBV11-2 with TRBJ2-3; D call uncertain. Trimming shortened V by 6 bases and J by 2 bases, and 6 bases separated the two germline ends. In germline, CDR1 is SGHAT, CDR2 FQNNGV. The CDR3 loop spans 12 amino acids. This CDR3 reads CASRFYTDTQYF. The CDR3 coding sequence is TGTGCCAGCAGATTCTACACAGATACGCAGTATTTT.

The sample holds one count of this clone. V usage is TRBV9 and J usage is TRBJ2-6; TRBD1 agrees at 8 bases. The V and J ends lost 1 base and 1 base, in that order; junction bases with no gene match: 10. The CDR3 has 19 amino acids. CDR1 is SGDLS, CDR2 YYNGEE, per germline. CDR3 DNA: TGTGCCAGCAGCGTAAGACCGGGACAGGCCGATTCTGGGGCCAACGTCCTGACTTTC. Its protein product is CASSVRPGQADSGANVLTF.

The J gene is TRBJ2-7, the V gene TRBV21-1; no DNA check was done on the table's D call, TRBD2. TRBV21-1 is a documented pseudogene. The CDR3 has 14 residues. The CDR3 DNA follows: TGTGCCAGCAGGTGGACTAGCGGGAACTACGAGCAGTACTTC. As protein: CASRWTSGNYEQYF.

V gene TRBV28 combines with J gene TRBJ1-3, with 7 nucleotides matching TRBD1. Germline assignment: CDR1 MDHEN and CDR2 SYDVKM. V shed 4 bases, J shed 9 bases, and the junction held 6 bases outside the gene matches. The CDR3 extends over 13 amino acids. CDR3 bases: TGTGCCAGCAGTTCCCGACAGGGCGCCACCATATATTTT. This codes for CASSSRQGATIYF.

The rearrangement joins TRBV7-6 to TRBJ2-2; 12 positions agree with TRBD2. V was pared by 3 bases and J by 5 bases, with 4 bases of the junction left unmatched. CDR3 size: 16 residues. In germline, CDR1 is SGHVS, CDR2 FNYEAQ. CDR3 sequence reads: CASSFGTSGSTGELFF. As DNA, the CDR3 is TGTGCCAGCAGCTTCGGGACTAGCGGGTCTACCGGGGAGCTGTTTTTT.